These 17 T cell receptor beta chains came from one sample sequenced in a study of blood T cell repertoires in COVID-19. Assay used: immunoSEQ multiplex PCR; TCRdb lists only in-frame clones, some missing. The sample contains some 150,000 clones, about 86% of which appear only once. Specimen: peripheral blood. All receptors come from a woman aged 55-75 years with acute or convalescent COVID-19.

This rearrangement joins TRBV7-2 to TRBJ2-1, with TRBD2 matching 13 bases. CDR1 and CDR2 from the germline V gene are SGHTA and FQGNSA. J was trimmed by 8 bases and V by 5 bases; bases with no gene match: 6. CDR3 length: 15 residues. Here the CDR3 DNA reads TGTGCCAGCAGCGTGACTAGCGGGGGGCTCGATGAGCAGTTCTTC. Protein sequence: CASSVTSGGLDEQFF.

The rearrangement links TRBV12-3 or TRBV12-4 to TRBJ2-5; D not resolved. Trimming pared 5 bases from V and 3 bases from J, leaving 10 bases between. The CDR3 extends over 13 amino acids. The CDR3 protein is CASSPDLEETQYF. CDR3 nucleotides: TGTGCCAGCAGTCCCGACTTGGAAGAGACCCAGTACTTC.

V and J are TRBV5-1 and TRBJ1-2; D gene ambiguous. The germline V and J ends were trimmed by 1 base and 0 bases, with 7 bases remaining between them. The CDR3 covers 14 residues. Germline V gene lookup returns CDR1 SGHRS and CDR2 YFSETQ. CDR3 nucleotides: TGCGCCAGCAGCTTGTCCTTAGCTAACTATGGCTACACCTTC. Translated: CASSLSLANYGYTF.

The rearrangement links TRBV7-2 to TRBJ1-2; D call uncertain. Looked up from germline, CDR1 is SGHTA and CDR2 is FQGNSA. The CDR3 consists of 15 residues. Trimming removed 4 bases at V and 4 bases at J, with 16 bases between. The CDR3 here is CASSSNYVAGYGYTF. CDR3 nucleotides: TGTGCCAGCAGCTCGAACTACGTGGCCGGCTATGGCTACACCTTC.

The rearrangement links TRBV4-1 to TRBJ2-7, with TRBD2 matching 9 bases. Germline loops: CDR1 MGHRA, CDR2 YSYEKL. Trimming took 1 base from V and 0 from J; bases not matched to a gene: 4. This CDR3 region has 16 residues. CDR3 sequence: CASSQVSSGASYEQYF. CDR3 bases: TGCGCCAGCAGCCAAGTTTCTAGCGGGGCCTCCTACGAGCAGTACTTC.

The V and J genes are TRBV7-2 and TRBJ1-5; tentative D call: TRBD1 (6 bases). Per the germline V gene, CDR1 is SGHTA and CDR2 is FQGNSA. This CDR3 contains 15 residues. Between the trimmed V and J ends, which lost 4 bases and 7 bases, there was a span of 17 bases. The CDR3 region is CASSSNPGVRQPQHF. CDR3 in DNA: TGTGCCAGCAGCTCAAACCCAGGGGTACGGCAGCCCCAGCATTTT.

This chain joins TRBV19 and TRBJ1-6; TRBD1 might be the D (6 bases). From germline, CDR1 is LNHDA and CDR2 SQIVND (reference sequence). V was trimmed by 7 bases and J by 10 bases, leaving 14 bases between them. CDR3 size: 13 residues. DNA of the CDR3: TGTGCCAGTAATCAGGGGTTGAGATCACCCCTCCACTTT. Translated, it gives CASNQGLRSPLHF.

This chain links TRBV11-2 with TRBJ1-3; TRBD1 might be the D (6 bases). This CDR3 has 18 residues. Trimming shortened V by 1 base and J by 2 bases, and 18 bases separated the two germline ends. CDR1 and CDR2 (germline): SGHAT, FQNNGV. DNA of the CDR3: TGTGCCAGCAGCTTAGGATCCCGCCTGGGGGCGACTGGAAACACCATATATTTT. Translated: CASSLGSRLGATGNTIYF.

V is TRBV5-8 and J is TRBJ1-2; D is unresolved. The CDR3 is made up of 12 amino acids. Germline V gene data show CDR1 as SGHTS and CDR2 as YDEGEE. V was pared by 4 bases and J by 10 bases, with 14 bases between. The CDR3 DNA reads as TGTGCCAGCAGCCCTCTGAGTGAGCACTACACCTTC. It encodes CASSPLSEHYTF.

The chain links TRBV11-2 to TRBJ1-1; 9 bases line up with TRBD1. The CDR3 length is 13 residues. The trim removed 4 bases at V and 3 bases at J, leaving 0 bases unmatched. Looked up from germline, CDR1 is SGHAT and CDR2 is FQNNGV. The CDR3 sequence is CASSWTGDTEAFF. CDR3 coding DNA: TGTGCCAGCAGCTGGACAGGGGACACTGAAGCTTTCTTT.

V usage is TRBV28 and J usage is TRBJ2-7; 11 nucleotides match TRBD1. The CDR3 is 12 amino acids. After removal of 8 bases from V and 9 bases from J, the junction contained 6 bases not matched to a gene. Per the germline V gene, CDR1 is MDHEN and CDR2 is SYDVKM. The CDR3 DNA follows: TGTGCCAGCTCCACCGGGACAGGGGGGCAGTACGTC. It specifies CASSTGTGGQYV.

The rearrangement joins TRBV5-4 to TRBJ2-1, with TRBD2 matching 8 bases. J lost 6 bases, V lost 4 bases, and 9 bases had no gene match. The CDR3 is 15 amino acids. Per germline, CDR1 SGHNT and CDR2 YYREEE (reference sequence). CDR3 nucleotides: TGTGCCAGCAGCGTACATAGCGGGGATGGCAATGAGCAGTTCTTC. Translation: CASSVHSGDGNEQFF.

J is TRBJ1-1 and V is TRBV29-1; no clear D gene. Germline V lookup: CDR1 SQVTM, CDR2 ANQGSEA. The CDR3 has 16 amino acids. The V gene lost 1 base and the J gene lost 3 bases, with 18 bases spanning the gap. The DNA of the CDR3 is TGCAGCGTTGAAGTCGACCCTACACGCGGGGACACTGAAGCTTTCTTT. This translates into CSVEVDPTRGDTEAFF.

This clone has just a few counts. The rearrangement links TRBV6-5 to TRBJ1-6, with D perhaps matching TRBD1 (5 bases). V was shortened by 6 bases and J by 7 bases, with 10 bases between the two germline ends. Germline CDR1 is MNHEY and CDR2 is SVGAGI. The CDR3 spans 13 residues. The CDR3 coding sequence is TGTGCCAGCAGGCAGGGCAGCAATTCACCCCTCCACTTT. It codes for CASRQGSNSPLHF.

This clone turned up a few times. J is TRBJ2-1 and V is TRBV10-3, with a weak D call TRBD2 (5 bases). Per the germline V gene, CDR1 is ENHRY and CDR2 is SYGVKD. The V gene lost 6 bases and the J gene lost 10 bases, with 13 bases spanning the gap. The CDR3 sequence is 12 residues long. CDR3: CAISQLGREQFF. CDR3 DNA: TGTGCCATCAGCCAACTAGGACGCGAGCAGTTCTTC.

The chain couples TRBV5-8 to TRBJ2-7; the D gene is possibly TRBD2 (6 bases). This CDR3 spans 13 amino acids. With 4 bases removed from V and 4 bases from J, the gap between germline ends came to 12 bases. The germline CDR1 and CDR2 sequences are SGHTS and YDEGEE. CDR3 bases: TGTGCCAGCAGCCCTCCCGGGAGTTACGAGCAGTACGTC. It specifies CASSPPGSYEQYV.

This chain links TRBV9 with TRBJ1-4; D remains unclear. Germline V gene sequence: CDR1 SGDLS, CDR2 YYNGEE. V was clipped by 5 bases and J by 4 bases, with 15 bases between them. The CDR3 runs 15 residues. CDR3 nucleotides: TGTGCCAGCAGGCTACTCTTACGGGGTAATGAAAAACTGTTTTTT. This sequence encodes CASRLLLRGNEKLFF.